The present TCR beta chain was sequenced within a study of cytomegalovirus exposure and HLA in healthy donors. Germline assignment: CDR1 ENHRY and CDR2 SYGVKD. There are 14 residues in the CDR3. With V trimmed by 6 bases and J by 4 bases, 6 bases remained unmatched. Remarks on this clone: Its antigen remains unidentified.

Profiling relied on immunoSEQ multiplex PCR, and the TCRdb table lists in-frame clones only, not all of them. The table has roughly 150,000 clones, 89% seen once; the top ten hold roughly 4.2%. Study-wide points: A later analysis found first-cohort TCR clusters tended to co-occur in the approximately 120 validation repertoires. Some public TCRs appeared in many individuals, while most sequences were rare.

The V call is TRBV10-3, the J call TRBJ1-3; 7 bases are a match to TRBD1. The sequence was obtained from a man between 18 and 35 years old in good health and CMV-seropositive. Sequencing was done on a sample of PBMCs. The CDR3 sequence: CAISGTAFGNTIYF. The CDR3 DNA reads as TGTGCCATCAGCGGGACAGCCTTCGGAAACACCATATATTTT.